This TCR beta chain is from a study of blood T cell repertoires in COVID-19. Study overall: Specimens from acute and convalescent COVID-19 originated in the United States, Italy and Spain.

The method was immunoSEQ multiplex PCR; TCRdb's version includes in-frame clones alone and lacks a portion of them. The top ten clones hold approximately 2.4% of a sample with some 100,000 clones, around 86% of them seen once. Recruits, aged roughly 18 to 100 years, lived in roughly 22 US areas. Cohorts were based on clinical histories the participants reported. This TCR was sampled from a woman aged 45-65 years who had recovered from COVID-19. Sequenced input: PBMCs or T cells enriched from blood (not recorded which).

CDR3 bases: TGTGCCAGTAGTACCCCGGGACAGGGGTACGAGCAGTACTTC. Protein sequence: CASSTPGQGYEQYF. The gene calls are TRBV19 and TRBJ2-7, with 10 bases aligning to TRBD1. Germline V gene sequence: CDR1 LNHDA, CDR2 SQIVND (reference sequence). This CDR3 comprises 14 residues. V lost 4 bases and J lost 4; bases outside the gene matches: 4.